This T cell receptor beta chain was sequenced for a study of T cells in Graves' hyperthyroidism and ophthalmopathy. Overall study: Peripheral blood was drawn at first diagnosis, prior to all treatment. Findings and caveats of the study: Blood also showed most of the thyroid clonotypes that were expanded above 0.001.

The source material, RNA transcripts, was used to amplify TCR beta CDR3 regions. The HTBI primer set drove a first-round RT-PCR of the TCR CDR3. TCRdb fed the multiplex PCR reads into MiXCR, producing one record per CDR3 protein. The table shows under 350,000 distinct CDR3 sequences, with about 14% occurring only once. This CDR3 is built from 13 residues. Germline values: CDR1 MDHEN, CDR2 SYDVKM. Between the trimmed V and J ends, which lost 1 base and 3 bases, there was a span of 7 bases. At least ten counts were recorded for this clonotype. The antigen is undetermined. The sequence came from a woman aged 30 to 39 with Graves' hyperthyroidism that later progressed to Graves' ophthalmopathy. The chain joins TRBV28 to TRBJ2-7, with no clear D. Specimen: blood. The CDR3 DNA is TGTGCCAGCAGTTTATTCAAGTTCTACGAGCAGTACTTC. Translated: CASSLFKFYEQYF.